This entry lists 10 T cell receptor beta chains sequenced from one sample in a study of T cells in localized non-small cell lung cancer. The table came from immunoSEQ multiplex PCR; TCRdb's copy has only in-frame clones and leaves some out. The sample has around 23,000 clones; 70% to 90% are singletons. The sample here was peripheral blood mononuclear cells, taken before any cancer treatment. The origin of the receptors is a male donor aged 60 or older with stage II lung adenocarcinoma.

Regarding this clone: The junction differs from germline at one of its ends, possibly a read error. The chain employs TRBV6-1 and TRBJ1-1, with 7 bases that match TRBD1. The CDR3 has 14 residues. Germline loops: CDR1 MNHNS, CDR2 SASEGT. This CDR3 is CAGRVTGRDTEAFF. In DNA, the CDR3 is TGTGCCGGCAGGGTGACAGGGAGGGACACTGAAGCTTTCTTT.

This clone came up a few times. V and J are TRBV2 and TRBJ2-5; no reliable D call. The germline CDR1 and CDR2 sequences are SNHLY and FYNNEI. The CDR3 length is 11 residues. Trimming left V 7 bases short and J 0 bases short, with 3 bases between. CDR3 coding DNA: TGTGCCAGCAAATACCAAGAGACCCAGTACTTC. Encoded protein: CASKYQETQYF.

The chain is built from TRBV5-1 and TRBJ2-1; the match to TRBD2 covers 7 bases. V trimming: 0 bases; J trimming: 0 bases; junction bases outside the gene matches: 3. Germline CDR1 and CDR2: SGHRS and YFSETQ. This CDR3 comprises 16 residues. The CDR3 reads CASSLVGGSSYNEQFF. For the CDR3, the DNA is TGCGCCAGCAGCTTGGTTGGCGGGAGCTCCTACAATGAGCAGTTCTTC.

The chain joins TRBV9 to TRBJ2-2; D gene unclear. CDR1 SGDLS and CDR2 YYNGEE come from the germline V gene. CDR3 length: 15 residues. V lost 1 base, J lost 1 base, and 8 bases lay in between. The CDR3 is CASSVPAQNTGELFF. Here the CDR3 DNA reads TGTGCCAGCAGCGTACCGGCGCAGAACACCGGGGAGCTGTTTTTT.

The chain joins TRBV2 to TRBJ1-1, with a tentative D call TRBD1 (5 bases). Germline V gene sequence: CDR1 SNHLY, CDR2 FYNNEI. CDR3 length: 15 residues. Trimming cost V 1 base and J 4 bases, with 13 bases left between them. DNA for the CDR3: TGTGCCAGCAGTGAAGTCGCGGGGGGGAGCACTGAAGCTTTCTTT. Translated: CASSEVAGGSTEAFF.

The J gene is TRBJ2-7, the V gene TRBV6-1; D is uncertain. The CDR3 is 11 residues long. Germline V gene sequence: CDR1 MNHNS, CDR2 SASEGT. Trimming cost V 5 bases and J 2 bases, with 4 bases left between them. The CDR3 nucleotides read TGTGCCAGCAGTTACACCTACGAGCAGTACTTC. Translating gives CASSYTYEQYF.

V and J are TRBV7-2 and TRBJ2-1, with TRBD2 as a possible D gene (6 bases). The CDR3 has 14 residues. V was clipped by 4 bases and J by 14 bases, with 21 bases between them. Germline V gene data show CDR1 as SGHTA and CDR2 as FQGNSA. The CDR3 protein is CASSWESGTSEEFF. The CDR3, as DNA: TGTGCCAGCAGCTGGGAATCCGGGACTTCGGAGGAGTTCTTC.

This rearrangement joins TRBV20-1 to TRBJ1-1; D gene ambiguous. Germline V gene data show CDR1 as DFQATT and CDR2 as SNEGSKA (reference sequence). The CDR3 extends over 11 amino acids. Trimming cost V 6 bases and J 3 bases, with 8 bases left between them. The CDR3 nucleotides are TGCAGTGCACAGTTCTACACTGAAGCTTTCTTT. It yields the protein CSAQFYTEAFF.

This chain's CDR3 is CASTRGRATGELFF. CDR3 coding DNA: TGTGCCAGCACCCGTGGACGAGCCACCGGGGAGCTGTTTTTT. This chain connects TRBV11-2 to TRBJ2-2; D ambiguous. The CDR3 sequence is 14 residues long. The germline V gene encodes CDR1 SGHAT and CDR2 FQNNGV. Trimming left V 7 bases short and J 4 bases short, with 13 bases between.

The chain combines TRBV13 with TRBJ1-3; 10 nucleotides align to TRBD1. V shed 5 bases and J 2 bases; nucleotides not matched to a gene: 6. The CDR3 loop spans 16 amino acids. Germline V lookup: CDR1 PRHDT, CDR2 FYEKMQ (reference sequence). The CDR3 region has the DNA TGTGCCAGCAGCCCAATTGGGACAGGGGCTGGAAACACCATATATTTT. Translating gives CASSPIGTGAGNTIYF.